This T cell receptor (beta chain) was sequenced in a study of shared clonotypes between healthy human individuals. Study-level background: The cohort had a couple of women and a few men, ages 18 to 49. General study results and limits: Non-shared clonotypes showed lower generation probabilities than clonotypes common to all four donors. Generally, naive subsets (rather than memory subsets) showed larger estimated richness.

As regards this clone: Its antigen is as yet unknown.

The protocol was immunoSEQ multiplex PCR, while the TCRdb copy is restricted to in-frame clones and leaves out a portion. The sample holds 850,000 to 1,200,000 clones, 65% to 75% seen once. Germline trimming cut 10 bases from V and 2 bases from J; bases unmatched to any gene: 14. CDR3 length equals 16 residues. The V gene's germline CDR1 is SGHNT and CDR2 YYREEE (reference sequence). The source material was memory CD4+ T cells sorted from blood. Regarding subset: CD45RA-negative fraction. The J gene is TRBJ2-3, the V gene TRBV5-4, with 9 bases identical to TRBD2. The receptor was derived from a man between 18 and 29 years old in good health. CDR3 sequence (DNA): TGTGCCTGCATGAGAGGGGGGACTAGCAACACAGATACGCAGTATTTT. This sequence encodes CACMRGGTSNTDTQYF.